This T cell receptor beta chain is from a study of blood T cell repertoires in COVID-19. The CDR3 length is 17 residues. CDR1 is SGHTA, CDR2 FQGTGA, per germline. Losses at the gene ends were 5 bases for V and 0 bases for J; bases not matched to a gene: 11. Here immunoSEQ multiplex PCR was the method, and the copy in TCRdb shows in-frame clones only, minus some. The table lists 19,000 or so clones, around four fifths of them singletons. The source of this sequence is a human donor in a cohort sampled during active COVID-19. Sequences were obtained from peripheral blood. The V call is TRBV7-3, the J call TRBJ2-3, with TRBD2 matching over 7 bases. Written as DNA, the CDR3 is TGTGCCAGCAGCCCTCGAGCGGGGTTACCTAGCACAGATACGCAGTATTTT. Translated: CASSPRAGLPSTDTQYF.